This T cell receptor (beta chain) was recovered during a study of T cell changes during pregnancy in multiple sclerosis. Sequencing was performed with immunoSEQ multiplex PCR; in TCRdb, only in-frame clones are kept and a portion is missing. The sample shows tens of thousands of clones, around 90% of them seen only once. This clonotype was obtained from a female donor in good health, enrolled as a control in a pregnancy study. The sample was peripheral blood, taken in the third trimester of pregnancy.

The CDR3 protein is CASSLGQGTDTQYF. The CDR3 nucleotides are TGTGCCAGCAGCTTAGGACAGGGCACAGATACGCAGTATTTT. The V gene is TRBV11-1, the J gene TRBJ2-3; perhaps TRBD1 as D (6 bases). Germline V gene sequence: CDR1 SGHAT, CDR2 FQDESV (reference sequence). V lost 1 base and J 1 base, leaving 6 bases between the germline ends. The CDR3 loop spans 14 amino acids. The full variable domain, rest sourced from reference TRBV11-1 and TRBJ2-3, is EAEVAQSPRYKITEKSQAVAFWCDPISGHATLYWYRQILGQGPELLVQFQDESVVDDSQLPKDRFSAERLKGVDSTLKIQPAELGDSAMYLCASSLGQGTDTQYFGPGTRLTVL.